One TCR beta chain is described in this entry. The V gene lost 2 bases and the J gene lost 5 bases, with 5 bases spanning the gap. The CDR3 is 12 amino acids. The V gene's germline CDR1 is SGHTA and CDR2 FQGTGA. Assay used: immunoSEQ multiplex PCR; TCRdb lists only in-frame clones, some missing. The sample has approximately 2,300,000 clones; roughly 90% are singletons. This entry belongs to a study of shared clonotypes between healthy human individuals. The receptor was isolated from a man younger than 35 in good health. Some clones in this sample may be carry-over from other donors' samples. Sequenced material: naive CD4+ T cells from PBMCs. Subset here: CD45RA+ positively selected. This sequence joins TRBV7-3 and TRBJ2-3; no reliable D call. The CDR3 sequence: CASSLPRDTQYF. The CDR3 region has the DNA TGTGCCAGCAGCTTACCGAGAGATACGCAGTATTTT.